This T cell receptor beta chain came from a study of blood T cells in healthy people across ages. The study's findings and limits: It was held that the diversity estimates obtained from one million T cells were underestimates.

This CDR3 region has 16 residues. V shed 2 bases and J shed 2 bases, with 10 bases lying between them. Germline lookup yields CDR1 MNHEY and CDR2 SVGEGT. This clonotype was found a few times. The antigen remains unidentified. A second PCR, run for about 6 to 11 cycles, used a sample-barcoded 5' primer plus a J-beta primer mix. One entry per CDR3 protein results from TCRdb running MiXCR on the 5' RACE reads. The sample records some 1,000,000 distinct CDR3 sequences, almost 25% being singletons. This sample was shared with a second study, whose subject was T cells of mothers and their children. This second study says: Each donor was one of three healthy Caucasian mothers or one of their six children. Some 3 million TCR beta reads per child versus over 8.5 million per mother.

Specimen: blood. This TCR derives from a girl aged 2-10 years in good health. This rearrangement joins TRBV6-2 or TRBV6-3 to TRBJ2-6; D may be TRBD1 or TRBD2 (5 bases each). CDR3 loop: CASSYLWGTGANVLTF. CDR3 nucleotides: TGTGCCAGCAGTTACCTTTGGGGGACTGGGGCCAACGTCCTGACTTTC.